This T cell receptor beta chain was observed in a study of blood T cell repertoires in COVID-19. Study summary: Sample material is recorded as cDNA or gDNA derived from T cells, B-cell-depleted T cells, or PBMCs.

TCRdb's copy holds only in-frame clones and misses some; the assay was immunoSEQ multiplex PCR. This sample has about 180,000 clones, with more than 75% found just once. Germline values: CDR1 SGHVS, CDR2 FNYEAQ. The V and J ends lost 5 bases and 3 bases respectively, with 16 bases between them. This CDR3 is built from 16 residues. Sequencing was done on a sample of peripheral blood. The chain has TRBV7-6 and TRBJ2-2; tentatively, D is TRBD2 (6 bases). The TCR originated in a person aged 70 to 85 with COVID-19, enrolled during active disease. The CDR3 DNA sequence: TGTGCCAGCAGCCCGGAGGGGCGGGGATACACCGGGGAGCTGTTTTTT. Protein: CASSPEGRGYTGELFF.